These T cell receptor beta chains were read from a single sample in a study of radiation and T cells in renal cell carcinoma. Sequencing was performed with immunoSEQ multiplex PCR; in TCRdb, only in-frame clones are kept and a portion is missing. The sample contains about 150,000 clones, 87% of which appear only once. The material was blood, obtained from a patient whose treatment included radiotherapy and nephrectomy. The receptor source for this set is a woman aged 50 to 65 with renal cell carcinoma. Both conserved end residues are part of each CDR3. A D gene is named only where the DNA matches it firmly. Not all rows give a size; the values are once, few, many and, for expanded clones, a class.

cdr3_aa cdr3_nt clone_size cdr3_length v_call d_call j_call
CASGWANVLTF TGTGCCAGCGGATGGGCCAACGTCCTGACTTTC . 11 TRBV6-5 . TRBJ2-6
CASSQVRGPTGEQYF TGTGCCAGCAGCCAGGTTAGGGGACCTACGGGAGAGCAGTACTTC . 15 TRBV14 . TRBJ2-7
CASSEPARGKPEAFF TGTGCCAGCAGTGAACCGGCCAGGGGGAAGCCTGAAGCTTTCTTT . 15 TRBV6-1 TRBD1 TRBJ1-1
CASRNTRDSYEQYF TGTGCCAGTAGAAATACCCGGGACAGCTACGAGCAGTACTTC once 14 TRBV19 TRBD1 TRBJ2-7
CASSRRGIRGYTF TGTGCCAGTAGTCGGAGAGGTATTAGGGGCTACACCTTC . 13 TRBV19 . TRBJ1-2
CASRVTSGGAGEQFF TGTGCCAGTAGGGTCACTAGCGGGGGGGCTGGAGAGCAGTTCTTC . 15 TRBV19 TRBD2 TRBJ2-1
CASSYATATYGYTF TGTGCCAGCAGTTACGCGACTGCTACTTATGGCTACACCTTC . 14 TRBV5-4 . TRBJ1-2
CACGLTPGQPQHF TGTGCCTGCGGGCTCACACCCGGTCAGCCCCAGCATTTT . 13 TRBV30 . TRBJ1-5
CASSARGAGDWRETQYF TGTGCCAGCAGCGCCCGTGGGGCAGGGGATTGGAGAGAGACCCAGTACTTC . 17 TRBV5-4 . TRBJ2-5
CASSPRTGTFYGYTF TGTGCCAGCAGCCCGCGGACAGGGACGTTCTATGGCTACACCTTC . 15 TRBV7-8 TRBD1 TRBJ1-2
CASSLAFYEQYF TGTGCCAGCAGCTTAGCCTTCTACGAGCAGTACTTC few 12 TRBV7-8 . TRBJ2-7
CASSPSGSETQYF TGTGCCAGTAGCCCTAGCGGCTCAGAGACCCAGTACTTC . 13 TRBV19 TRBD2 TRBJ2-5
CASNLAGTETQYF TGTGCCAGCAATCTAGCGGGAACAGAGACCCAGTACTTC . 13 TRBV25-1 TRBD2 TRBJ2-5
CASAAAGSYTDTQYF TGCGCCAGCGCGGCGGCGGGGAGTTACACAGATACGCAGTATTTT . 15 TRBV5-1 . TRBJ2-3
CASRAGGSNTEAFF TGTGCCAGCAGGGCAGGGGGGTCGAACACTGAAGCTTTCTTT . 14 TRBV5-5 TRBD1 TRBJ1-1
CASRGTGGRTDTQYF TGTGCCAGTAGGGGGACAGGGGGCAGGACAGATACGCAGTATTTT . 15 TRBV19 TRBD1 TRBJ2-3
CASSLVGGTANYGYTF TGTGCCAGCAGCTTAGTCGGAGGGACAGCTAACTATGGCTACACCTTC . 16 TRBV7-2 TRBD1 TRBJ1-2
CAFHPGTDFSPLHF TGTGCCTTCCACCCTGGGACGGATTTTTCACCCCTCCACTTT . 14 TRBV30 . TRBJ1-6
CASSFLGQYSSSGNTIYF TGTGCCAGCAGCTTTCTCGGACAGTATTCGAGCTCTGGAAACACCATATATTTT once 18 TRBV5-6 . TRBJ1-3
CASSLGPGGRTEAFF TGTGCCAGCAGCTTAGGTCCAGGGGGAAGGACTGAAGCTTTCTTT . 15 TRBV7-2 TRBD1 TRBJ1-1
CASSPRAGPGNTIYF TGTGCCAGCTCACCAAGGGCAGGACCTGGAAACACCATATATTTT . 15 TRBV18 . TRBJ1-3
CASTKVGQSYNEQFF TGTGCCAGCACCAAGGTGGGACAGTCCTACAATGAGCAGTTCTTC . 15 TRBV7-8 TRBD1 TRBJ2-1
CASSVGPLDTQYF TGTGCCAGCAGTGTCGGCCCCCTAGATACGCAGTATTTT . 13 TRBV2 . TRBJ2-3
CASSAGTGNYYGYTF TGTGCCAGCAGCGCCGGGACAGGCAATTACTATGGCTACACCTTC . 15 TRBV9 TRBD1 TRBJ1-2
CASSFDRDHRNSPLHF TGTGCCAGCAGCTTTGACCGGGACCACCGAAATTCACCCCTCCACTTT . 16 TRBV5-4 . TRBJ1-6
CASSAGGGWDTGELFF TGTGCCAGCAGCGCTGGGGGAGGGTGGGACACCGGGGAGCTGTTTTTT . 16 TRBV9 TRBD2 TRBJ2-2
CASSISANTGELFF TGTGCCAGTAGTATCAGCGCGAACACCGGGGAGCTGTTTTTT . 14 TRBV19 . TRBJ2-2
CASSEAKGASYTF TGTGCCAGCAGTGAAGCGAAGGGAGCGTCCTACACCTTC . 13 TRBV2 . TRBJ1-2
CASSPWGGRDETQYF TGCGCCAGCAGCCCTTGGGGGGGGCGAGATGAGACCCAGTACTTC . 15 TRBV4-1 . TRBJ2-5
CASSQYDRGRTGNTIYF TGCGCCAGCAGCCAATACGACAGGGGAAGAACTGGAAACACCATATATTTT . 17 TRBV5-1 TRBD1 TRBJ1-3
CASSQEDRGGYEQYF TGTGCCAGCAGCCAAGAAGACAGGGGTGGTTACGAGCAGTACTTC . 15 TRBV4-2 TRBD1 TRBJ2-7
CASSLEQNSPLHF TGTGCCAGCAGCCTAGAACAAAATTCACCCCTCCACTTT . 13 TRBV7-3 . TRBJ1-6
CASRTSGGSNGELFF TGCGCCAGTCGGACTAGCGGGGGGTCAAACGGGGAGCTGTTTTTT . 15 TRBV10-2 TRBD2 TRBJ2-2
CASTNRGHGSTEAFF TGTGCCAGCACCAACAGGGGGCACGGGAGCACTGAAGCTTTCTTT few 15 TRBV28 TRBD1 TRBJ1-1
CASSLFGLAGGRQETQYF TGTGCCAGCAGCTTGTTCGGACTAGCGGGGGGACGACAAGAGACCCAGTACTTC . 18 TRBV5-4 TRBD2 TRBJ2-5
CASSPLDRDPPFTGETQYF TGTGCCAGCAGCCCCCTCGACAGGGACCCTCCGTTTACTGGAGAGACCCAGTACTTC . 19 TRBV14 TRBD1 TRBJ2-5
CASSEGHSGNTIYF TGTGCCAGCAGTGAAGGGCACTCTGGAAACACCATATATTTT . 14 TRBV6-1 . TRBJ1-3
CASSVTGGGFNGYTF TGTGCCAGCAGCGTAACAGGGGGCGGCTTCAATGGCTACACCTTC once 15 TRBV9 TRBD1 TRBJ1-2
CASSLDPSRDSPLHF TGCGCCAGCAGCTTGGACCCCTCCCGGGATTCACCCCTCCACTTT once 15 TRBV5-1 . TRBJ1-6
CASSLTERSGELFF TGTGCCAGCAGCTTAACCGAGCGGTCCGGGGAGCTGTTTTTT . 14 TRBV7-9 . TRBJ2-2
CASSLRVGQTNEKLFF TGTGCCAGCAGTTTGCGAGTCGGCCAAACTAATGAAAAACTGTTTTTT . 16 TRBV7-9 . TRBJ1-4
CASSPGGSYNEQFF TGCGCCAGCAGCCCGGGGGGGTCCTACAATGAGCAGTTCTTC . 14 TRBV5-1 TRBD2 TRBJ2-1
CASSVVGTGVNEQFF TGTGCCAGCAGCGTAGTGGGAACGGGCGTAAATGAGCAGTTCTTC . 15 TRBV9 . TRBJ2-1
CATSRDWVPEAFF TGTGCCACCAGCAGAGATTGGGTTCCTGAAGCTTTCTTT . 13 TRBV15 . TRBJ1-1
CASRVTGTGEGLPGNTIYF TGTGCCAGCAGAGTTACCGGGACAGGGGAAGGGTTGCCGGGAAACACCATATATTTT once 19 TRBV7-2 TRBD1 TRBJ1-3
CASSHSPPQSTGTGELFF TGCGCCAGCAGCCACTCCCCCCCCCAGAGTACGGGCACCGGGGAGCTGTTTTTT . 18 TRBV4-1 . TRBJ2-2
CAWSAGQHEQYF TGTGCCTGGAGTGCGGGACAGCACGAGCAGTACTTC . 12 TRBV30 TRBD1 TRBJ2-7
CSVNSGTEHGYTF TGCAGCGTTAATTCCGGGACAGAACATGGCTACACCTTC . 13 TRBV29-1 TRBD1 TRBJ1-2
CASRQGVQQTQYF TGTGCCAGCCGACAGGGGGTGCAACAGACCCAGTACTTC . 13 TRBV2 TRBD1 TRBJ2-5
CASSRQGNTEAFF TGTGCCAGCAGCAGACAGGGGAACACTGAAGCTTTCTTT . 13 TRBV7-9 TRBD1 TRBJ1-1
CASSEMGWGRQKLFF TGTGCCAGCAGTGAAATGGGATGGGGCAGGCAAAAACTGTTTTTT . 15 TRBV6-1 . TRBJ1-4
CASSLIEGTGRDEQFF TGTGCCAGCAGCCTAATTGAGGGGACAGGGAGGGATGAGCAGTTCTTC . 16 TRBV7-9 TRBD1 TRBJ2-1
CASSAGTIFITDTQYF TGTGCCAGCAGCGCAGGGACTATCTTTATCACAGATACGCAGTATTTT . 16 TRBV9 TRBD2 TRBJ2-3
CAIMGGGGPDTQYF TGTGCCATCATGGGCGGCGGGGGGCCAGATACGCAGTATTTT once 14 TRBV10-3 TRBD2 TRBJ2-3
CASSPVLGGRSSGYTF TGTGCCAGTAGTCCAGTCCTGGGGGGGCGCAGCTCTGGCTACACCTTC . 16 TRBV19 . TRBJ1-2